The 20 T cell receptor beta chains reported below all come from one sample, sequenced in a study of T cell responses to AZD1222 COVID-19 vaccine. Clones were read by immunoSEQ multiplex PCR, and TCRdb kept only the in-frame ones, dropping some. The repertoire holds about 160,000 clones, with 92% as singletons. The sample was peripheral blood, taken on day 0 of MenACWY control vaccination. Every receptor here comes from an adult in good health.

CDR3 bases: TGTGCCAGCAGCAAACAGGGTTCTGGGGCCAACGTCCTGACTTTC. Translating it yields CASSKQGSGANVLTF. V and J are TRBV7-9 and TRBJ2-6, with D maybe TRBD1 (6 bases). CDR3 length equals 15 residues. Trimming left V 5 bases short and J 1 base short, with 9 bases between. Germline V gene lookup returns CDR1 SEHNR and CDR2 FQNEAQ (reference sequence). The whole variable domain, filled in from reference TRBV7-9 and TRBJ2-6, reads DTGVSQNPRHKITKRGQNVTFRCDPISEHNRLYWYRQTLGQGPEFLTYFQNEAQLEKSRLLSDRFSAERPKGSFSTLEIQRTEQGDSAMYLCASSKQGSGANVLTFGAGSRLTVL.

The V call is TRBV6-5, the J call TRBJ2-3, with 8 positions matching TRBD1. Germline assignment: CDR1 MNHEY and CDR2 SVGAGI. Trimming removed 9 bases from V and 0 bases from J; junction bases left unmatched: 8. The CDR3 is 15 residues long. The CDR3 sequence is CASGRGTGSTDTQYF. In nucleotides, the CDR3 is TGTGCCAGTGGAAGGGGGACAGGTAGCACAGATACGCAGTATTTT.

The chain employs TRBV30 and TRBJ1-3, with D tentatively TRBD1 (6 bases). The CDR3 is made up of 19 amino acids. Germline values: CDR1 GTSNPN, CDR2 SVGIG (reference sequence). Trimming removed 5 bases from V and 2 bases from J, with 28 bases in between. DNA for the CDR3: TGTGCCTGGGGGGGCCAGACGAGCTGGCTCACAGAAACTGGAAACACCATATATTTT. Protein sequence: CAWGGQTSWLTETGNTIYF.

The rearrangement uses TRBV29-1 and TRBJ2-3; a possible D gene is TRBD2 (6 bases). The CDR3 has 14 residues. V lost 4 bases to trimming and J lost 4 bases, with 15 bases between them. The germline CDR1 and CDR2 sequences are SQVTM and ANQGSEA. The DNA for the CDR3 is TGCAGCGTTGGACAAACGGGAGCCGCAGATACGCAGTATTTT. Translating it yields CSVGQTGAADTQYF.

This chain uses TRBV29-1 with TRBJ1-5; 9 bases map to TRBD1. The CDR3 sequence is 14 residues long. With 5 bases clipped from V and 7 bases from J, the junction kept 9 bases outside the gene matches. CDR1 is SQVTM and CDR2 is ANQGSEA in the germline V gene. The CDR3 loop is CSVKITGGPQPQHF. In nucleotides, the CDR3 is TGCAGCGTTAAGATTACAGGGGGCCCACAGCCCCAGCATTTT.

The chain's CDR3 is CASSEPRVGNTEAFF. CDR3 in DNA: TGTGCCAGCAGTGAACCACGGGTCGGGAACACTGAAGCTTTCTTT. The chain uses TRBV6-1 and TRBJ1-1; D unclear. The CDR3 contains 15 residues. Germline loops: CDR1 MNHNS, CDR2 SASEGT. The V end lost 2 bases, the J end lost 1 base, and 11 bases lay between the germline ends.

J is TRBJ2-1 and V is TRBV19; D is unclear. Looked up from germline, CDR1 is LNHDA and CDR2 is SQIVND (reference sequence). The CDR3 is made up of 15 amino acids. Trimming removed 3 bases from V and 0 bases from J, with 9 bases in between. CDR3 DNA sequence: TGTGCCAGTAGTATGGCTGGCGGCTCCTACAATGAGCAGTTCTTC. Translation gives CASSMAGGSYNEQFF.

This chain links TRBV3-1 (or the pseudogene TRBV3-2) with TRBJ2-2, with D hard to call. CDR1 and CDR2 from the germline V gene are LGHDT and YNNKEL (reference sequence). This CDR3 region has 13 residues. The V and J ends lost 1 base and 6 bases respectively, with 6 bases between them. The CDR3 spells CASSQVSSGELFF. The CDR3 nucleotides are TGTGCCAGCAGCCAAGTTAGTTCCGGGGAGCTGTTTTTT.

V is TRBV29-1 and J is TRBJ2-2; either TRBD1 or TRBD2 may fit D (5 bases each). Trimming pared 6 bases from V and 0 bases from J, leaving 17 bases between. CDR3 size: 16 residues. CDR1 and CDR2 (germline): SQVTM, ANQGSEA. This CDR3 reads CSVGVLGPANTGELFF. CDR3 nucleotide sequence: TGCAGCGTGGGGGTTTTAGGGCCTGCGAACACCGGGGAGCTGTTTTTT.

The CDR3 coding sequence is TGTGCCAGCAGCTTAGAACAGGGGGCGCCCCAGCATTTT. Its translation is CASSLEQGAPQHF. This chain links TRBV7-9 with TRBJ1-5; TRBD1 agrees at 9 bases. V was pared by 1 base and J by 9 bases, with 1 base of the junction left unmatched. The CDR3 totals 13 residues. CDR1 is SEHNR and CDR2 is FQNEAQ in the germline V gene (reference sequence).

The chain employs TRBV3-1 (or the pseudogene TRBV3-2) and TRBJ2-7; D is undetermined. Between the trimmed V and J ends, which lost 0 bases and 0 bases, there was a span of 9 bases. The germline CDR1 and CDR2 sequences are LGHDT and YNNKEL (reference sequence). The CDR3 totals 15 residues. CDR3 in amino acids: CASSQDHAASYEQYF. The CDR3 coding sequence is TGTGCCAGCAGCCAAGATCACGCAGCCTCCTACGAGCAGTACTTC.

The chain joins TRBV27 to TRBJ1-2; 10 nucleotides align to TRBD1. Unmatched junction bases numbered 11, after V lost 4 bases and J lost 6 bases. The CDR3 consists of 16 residues. Germline loops: CDR1 MNHEY, CDR2 SMNVEV (reference sequence). CDR3 DNA sequence: TGTGCCAGCAGTTCCCCTAGGACAGGGGGATCGGATGGCTACACCTTC. Protein product: CASSSPRTGGSDGYTF.

The J gene is TRBJ1-1, the V gene TRBV23-1; 8 bases are shared with TRBD1. TRBV23-1 is assigned to the ORF class and has an uncertain function. The J segment lost 0 bases and the V segment lost 4 bases, leaving 4 bases of the junction unmatched. The CDR3 covers 15 residues. CDR3 sequence reads: CASSPRTGLNTEAFF. The CDR3, as DNA: TGCGCCAGCAGTCCCAGGACAGGGCTGAACACTGAAGCTTTCTTT.

The rearrangement joins TRBV7-6 to TRBJ1-1; 10 nucleotides match TRBD1. The V gene end was trimmed by 5 bases and the J gene end by 2 bases; junction bases not matched to a gene: 5. The CDR3 is 15 residues long. Germline-derived CDR1 and CDR2 are SGHVS and FNYEAQ. The CDR3 protein is CASSIRTGGNTEAFF. The CDR3 DNA reads TGTGCCAGCAGCATTCGGACAGGGGGAAACACTGAAGCTTTCTTT. Supplemented by reference TRBV7-6 and TRBJ1-1, the full variable domain reads GAGVSQSPRYKVTKRGQDVALRCDPISGHVSLYWYRQALGQGPEFLTYFNYEAQQDKSGLPNDRFSAERPEGSISTLTIQRTEQRDSAMYRCASSIRTGGNTEAFFGQGTRLTVV.

This sequence joins TRBV2 and TRBJ1-1, with D perhaps matching TRBD1 (5 bases). This CDR3 has 12 residues. CDR1 and CDR2 from the germline V gene are SNHLY and FYNNEI. The ends were cut back, 4 bases at V and 11 bases at J, with 14 bases in the middle. The chain's CDR3 is CASSGVVWGAFF. As DNA, the CDR3 is TGTGCCAGCAGTGGGGTCGTGTGGGGGGCTTTCTTT. Variable domain in full (rest from reference TRBV2 and TRBJ1-1): EPEVTQTPSHQVTQMGQEVILRCVPISNHLYFYWYRQILGQKVEFLVSFYNNEISEKSEIFDDQFSVERPDGSNFTLKIRSTKLEDSAMYFCASSGVVWGAFFGQGTRLTVV.

The J gene is TRBJ1-1, the V gene TRBV4-1; D is ambiguous. With 5 bases removed from V and 1 base from J, the gap between germline ends came to 5 bases. The CDR3 has 12 amino acids. The germline CDR1 and CDR2 sequences are MGHRA and YSYEKL. This chain's CDR3 is CASSSRNTEAFF. CDR3 DNA: TGCGCCAGCAGCAGTCGGAACACTGAAGCTTTCTTT.

J is TRBJ2-7 and V is TRBV5-1; D gene unclear. The CDR3 extends over 13 amino acids. Germline V gene lookup returns CDR1 SGHRS and CDR2 YFSETQ. Trimming stripped 5 bases from V and 4 bases from J, with 13 bases between. The CDR3 sequence: CASREAGLYEQYF. CDR3 nucleotide sequence: TGCGCCAGCAGAGAGGCAGGCCTTTACGAGCAGTACTTC.

The gene calls are TRBV27 and TRBJ1-6, with 7 bases aligning to TRBD1. The germline CDR1 and CDR2 sequences are MNHEY and SMNVEV (reference sequence). This CDR3 has 14 residues. J was trimmed by 7 bases and V by 5 bases; bases with no gene match: 5. CDR3 in DNA: TGTGCCAGCAGTGCAGGACAGGCGAATTCACCCCTCCACTTT. Translating it yields CASSAGQANSPLHF.

The CDR3 DNA is TGCGCCAGCAGTCACCGGGACAGGGAAACTGAAGCTTTCTTT. This encodes CASSHRDRETEAFF. The V and J genes are TRBV10-1 and TRBJ1-1, with 9 bases fitting TRBD1. This CDR3 is built from 14 residues. In germline, CDR1 is WNHNN, CDR2 SYGVQD (reference sequence). V shed 5 bases, J shed 5 bases, and the junction held 6 bases outside the gene matches.

The chain is built from TRBV30 and TRBJ2-3, with TRBD2 matching 12 bases. Germline assignment: CDR1 GTSNPN and CDR2 SVGIG (reference sequence). The CDR3 consists of 15 residues. Germline trimming cut 2 bases from V and 4 bases from J; bases unmatched to any gene: 4. This CDR3 reads CAWSRLAGGPDTQYF. DNA for the CDR3: TGTGCCTGGAGTAGGCTAGCGGGAGGGCCAGATACGCAGTATTTT. Supplemented by reference TRBV30 and TRBJ2-3, the full variable domain reads SQTIHQWPATLVQPVGSPLSLECTVEGTSNPNLYWYRQAAGRGLQLLFYSVGIGQISSEVPQNLSASRPQDRQFILSSKKLLLSDSGFYLCAWSRLAGGPDTQYFGPGTRLTVL.